The sequence of this TCR beta chain was determined in a study of regulatory T cells in long-lasting Graves disease. This clonotype was counted many times. Looked up from germline, CDR1 is LGHDT and CDR2 is YNNKEL (reference sequence). The V end lost 5 bases, the J end lost 2 bases, and 13 bases lay between the germline ends. The CDR3 extends over 14 amino acids. CDR3 regions were amplified by Arm-PCR using iRepertoire HTBI primers to build TCR beta libraries. TCRdb called the multiplex PCR reads again in MiXCR, with one record for every CDR3 protein. The table has 500,000 or so distinct CDR3 sequences, around 15% seen once. Time point specified: newly diagnosed GD, antithyroid drugs for less than 3 months. Scientists built the TCR library using RNA that was extracted from PBMCs. This sample also appeared in a second study, on T cells in Graves' hyperthyroidism and ophthalmopathy.

This receptor was taken from a woman between 45 and 60 years old with Graves disease. Sequenced here: peripheral blood mononuclear cells (PBMCs), sampled at new diagnosis, from a patient treated with antithyroid drugs. The chain combines TRBV3-1 with TRBJ2-7; D may correspond to TRBD1 or TRBD2 (5 bases each). The CDR3 loop is CASSGTSPAYEQYF. The CDR3 bases are TGTGCCAGCAGCGGGACCAGCCCAGCCTACGAGCAGTACTTC.